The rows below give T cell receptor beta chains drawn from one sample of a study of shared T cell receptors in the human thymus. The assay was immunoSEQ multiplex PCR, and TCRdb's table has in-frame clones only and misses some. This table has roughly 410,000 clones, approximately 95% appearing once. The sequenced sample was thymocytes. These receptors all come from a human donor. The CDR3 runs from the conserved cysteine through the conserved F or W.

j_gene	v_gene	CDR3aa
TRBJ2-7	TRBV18	CASSPPGLRGTYEQYF
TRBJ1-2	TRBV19	CASRSAEGNYGYTF
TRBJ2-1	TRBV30	CAWSRVAGAPSSYNEQFF
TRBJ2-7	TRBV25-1	CASSEYRSSYEQYF
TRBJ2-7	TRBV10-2	CASSVYYEQYF
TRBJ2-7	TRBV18	CASSPPEGGSAPEQYF
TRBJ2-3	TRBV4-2	CASSHPSRDTQYF
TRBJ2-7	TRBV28	CASSLLRENTDEQYF
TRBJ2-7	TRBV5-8	CASSPGQRYEQYF
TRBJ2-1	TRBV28	CASTRGETSGYNEQFF
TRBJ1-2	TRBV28	CASSLYWNYGYTF